This T cell receptor beta chain was recorded in a study of blood T cell repertoires in COVID-19. Study background: COVID-19 samples, acute and convalescent, were from the United States, Italy and Spain. T cells, B-cell-depleted T cells, or PBMCs provided the cDNA or gDNA that served as material.

Authors' data handling: The authors estimated nucleated cell counts from reference gene primer amplification. Generated by immunoSEQ multiplex PCR, the TCRdb table keeps only in-frame clones and is missing some. V, J and clone size are taken as reported in that table, and D and trimming were inferred from the DNA itself. This sample has 210,000 or so clones; around nine tenths occur once, and the top ten carry under 5.5%. The germline V and J ends were trimmed by 0 bases and 1 base, with 7 bases remaining between them. The length of the CDR3 is 15 residues. Looked up from germline, CDR1 is SGHRS and CDR2 is YFSETQ.

This rearrangement joins TRBV5-1 to TRBJ2-2, with a weak D call TRBD1 (6 bases). Sequencing was carried out using peripheral blood. The receptor's source is a woman aged 40 to 50 with acute or convalescent COVID-19. The CDR3 DNA follows: TGCGCCAGCAGCTTGGAACAGGGGAACACCGGGGAGCTGTTTTTT. It specifies CASSLEQGNTGELFF.